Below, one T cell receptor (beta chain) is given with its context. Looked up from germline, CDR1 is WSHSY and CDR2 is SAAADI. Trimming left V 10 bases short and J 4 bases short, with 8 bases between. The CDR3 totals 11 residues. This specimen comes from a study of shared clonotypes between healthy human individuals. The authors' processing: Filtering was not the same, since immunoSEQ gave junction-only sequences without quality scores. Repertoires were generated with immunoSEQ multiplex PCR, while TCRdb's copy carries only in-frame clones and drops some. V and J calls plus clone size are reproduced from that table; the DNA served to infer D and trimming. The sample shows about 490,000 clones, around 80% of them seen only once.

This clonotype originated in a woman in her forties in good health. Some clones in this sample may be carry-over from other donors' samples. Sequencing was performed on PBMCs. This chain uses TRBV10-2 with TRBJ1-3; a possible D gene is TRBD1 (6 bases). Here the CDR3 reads CATQGGNTIYF. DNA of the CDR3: TGCGCCACGCAGGGGGGAAACACCATATATTTT.